This TCR beta chain is drawn from a study of CD4 T cell repertoires in COVID-19. Points from the study as a whole: Two or all three memory subsets shared several highly expanded SARS-CoV-2-reactive clonotypes.

In regard to this clone: Its antigen remains unidentified.

Produced via immunoSEQ multiplex PCR; TCRdb's table is partial and in-frame only. The table lists fewer than 800 clones, approximately 23% of them singletons. Recombinant SARS-CoV-2 spike or nucleoprotein, presented by autologous monocytes, stimulated the CFSE-labeled cells. Starting input per subset culture: about 520,000 cells. Trimming removed 3 bases from V and 3 bases from J, with 12 bases in between. There are 14 residues in the CDR3. Germline-derived CDR1 and CDR2 are SGDLS and YYNGEE. The sequence was collected from a human donor who had COVID-19. The J gene is TRBJ1-1, the V gene TRBV9; D not certain. The sample here was central memory CD4+ T cells, cultured in vitro, taken after recovery from COVID-19. In DNA, the CDR3 is TGTGCCAGCAGCGCGTACCACGGCGACACTGAAGCTTTCTTT. It translates to CASSAYHGDTEAFF.